Reported below is one T cell receptor beta chain. This CDR3 contains 17 residues. Trimming took 0 bases from V and 2 from J; bases not matched to a gene: 5. The V gene's germline CDR1 is ENHRY and CDR2 SYGVKD. Here immunoSEQ multiplex PCR was the method, and the copy in TCRdb shows in-frame clones only, minus some. The table has a few hundred thousand clones, roughly 95% seen once. This sample is drawn from a study of shared clonotypes between healthy human individuals. Study-level information: A couple of female and a few male donors aged 18 to 49 were enrolled.

CD45RO negativity and positive selection for CCR7 defined naive CD8 cells, a population that excluded terminally differentiated effector memory CD45RA+ cells. V usage is TRBV10-3 and J usage is TRBJ2-3; TRBD2 aligns across 10 bases. The receptor was derived from a woman aged 25 to 45 in good health. The sequenced sample was naive CD8+ T cells sorted from blood. In nucleotides, the CDR3 is TGTGCCATCAGTGAGTCGACACTAGCGGGGTTCACAGATACGCAGTATTTT. This codes for CAISESTLAGFTDTQYF.